Listed here is a single TCR beta chain. Its matching antigen is unknown. The data derive from a study of graft-versus-host responses after intestinal transplantation. About the research overall: Each patient got anti-thymocyte globulin induction, then tacrolimus and steroids for around three years.

Libraries were prepared by immunoSEQ multiplex PCR; TCRdb keeps only in-frame clonotypes and omits some of them. The table has roughly 100,000 clones, roughly 84% seen once. Whole-study results and caveats: The study associated peak circulating GvH clone levels with early post-transplant HvG declines. Recipient-marrow GvH clones were detected, some having first appeared in ileum or blood.

The clonotype comes from a human donor who received an intestinal transplant. The material sequenced was unstimulated CD4+ T cells sorted from spleen or lymph node cells, taken before intestinal transplant.

The CDR3 coding sequence is TGTGCCAGCGGGACAAACTCCTACGAGCAGTACTTC. As protein: CASGTNSYEQYF. The chain employs TRBV2 and TRBJ2-7; D might be TRBD1 (6 bases). The CDR3 contains 12 residues. V was trimmed by 8 bases and J by 0 bases, leaving 8 bases between them. Germline V gene sequence: CDR1 SNHLY, CDR2 FYNNEI.